The text below deals with one TCR beta chain. Its antigen remains unidentified. The PCR employed 60 Vbeta primers together with 13 Jbeta primers. The method was immunoSEQ multiplex PCR; TCRdb's version includes in-frame clones alone and lacks a portion of them. Of roughly 100,000 clones in the sample, around 85% are singletons; the top ten hold about 6.9%. These data originate in a study of cytomegalovirus exposure and HLA in healthy donors. Broader study findings: It was assumed in the presence/absence analyses that sequencing depth was roughly uniform across donors. According to reports, the classifier identified cytomegalovirus status with high specificity and sensitivity. Researchers reported in a later analysis that common viral pathogens appeared linked to several top clusters. TCR beta V- and J-gene trimming was later associated with a missense DCLRE1C variant.

The CDR3 totals 14 residues. Germline values: CDR1 MNHEY, CDR2 SVGAGI. V was clipped by 5 bases and J by 5 bases; unmatched bases: 6. The chain has TRBV6-5 and TRBJ2-3, with TRBD2 matching over 8 bases. The sample comprised PBMCs. The TCR originated in a man aged 30 to 39 in good health and CMV-seropositive. The CDR3: CASSTIAGRDTQYF. The CDR3 DNA sequence: TGTGCCAGCAGTACGATAGCGGGGAGAGATACGCAGTATTTT.